This TCR beta chain was profiled in a study of T cell responses to AZD1222 COVID-19 vaccine. Regarding the study as a whole: Donors were mostly white British, more females; clonal diversity possibly underestimated.

Assay: immunoSEQ multiplex PCR; the TCRdb copy retains only in-frame clones and omits some. Counted here are some 83,000 clones, 75% to 90% occurring once; the ten biggest clones make up roughly 5%. Second-dose recipients at about 4 or about 12 weeks were treated as one pooled group. V lost 1 base and J lost 5; bases outside the gene matches: 4. The V gene's germline CDR1 is MGHRA and CDR2 YSYEKL. The CDR3 extends over 14 amino acids. For this clone: Its antigen remains unknown.

The rearrangement links TRBV4-1 to TRBJ1-2, with 7 positions matching TRBD1. This receptor was obtained from an adult who received the AZD1222 COVID-19 vaccine. Sequenced here: peripheral blood, sampled 28 days after the second AZD1222 dose. CDR3 sequence reads: CASSQGQGAYGYTF. Written as DNA, the CDR3 is TGCGCCAGCAGCCAAGGACAGGGAGCGTATGGCTACACCTTC.